Following are 18 T cell receptor beta chains from one sample sequenced in a study of beta chain features in type 1 diabetes. As every portion of the isolated RNA was reverse transcribed, the sequencing read expressed TCRB transcripts. TCRdb keeps only in-frame clones here, not all; method: immunoSEQ multiplex PCR. This sample has hundreds of thousands of clones, with approximately 11% found just once. Material: naive CD4+ T cells from blood. These receptors were taken from a woman aged 25 to 39 in good health.

J is TRBJ2-7 and V is TRBV15; possible D gene TRBD2, 7 bases. This CDR3 is 16 amino acids long. Germline CDR1 and CDR2: LNHNV and YYDKDF (reference sequence). Trimming removed 0 bases at V and 6 bases at J, with 18 bases between. The CDR3 reads CATSRDGGAGAGEQYF. The CDR3 bases are TGTGCCACCAGCAGAGATGGGGGGGCAGGGGCGGGCGAGCAGTACTTC.

This clone was counted between two and nine times. The chain has TRBV4-1 and TRBJ2-3, with D possibly TRBD1 on 6 matching bases. V was shortened by 3 bases and J by 1 base, with 11 bases between the two germline ends. The CDR3 is 15 residues long. The germline V gene has CDR1 MGHRA and CDR2 YSYEKL. CDR3 nucleotide sequence: TGCGCCAGCAGCCATCCAAGGACAGGCACAGATACGCAGTATTTT. Amino acid sequence: CASSHPRTGTDTQYF.

The chain couples TRBV5-1 to TRBJ1-1; D remains unclear. V lost 0 bases, J lost 1 base, and 7 bases lay in between. Germline V gene sequence: CDR1 SGHRS, CDR2 YFSETQ. This CDR3 spans 14 amino acids. Here the CDR3 DNA reads TGCGCCAGCAGCTTGGAACGGGGGAACACTGAAGCTTTCTTT. Translated: CASSLERGNTEAFF.

This clone was seen more than once but under ten times. V and J are TRBV10-3 and TRBJ2-3, with unresolved D. Trimming stripped 4 bases from V and 5 bases from J, with 4 bases between. Germline assignment: CDR1 ENHRY and CDR2 SYGVKD. The CDR3 loop spans 11 amino acids. CDR3 DNA: TGTGCCATCAGTGGAGGAGATACGCAGTATTTT. The encoded protein is CAISGGDTQYF.

J is TRBJ2-7 and V is TRBV18; D is uncertain. Trimming cost V 3 bases and J 2 bases, with 14 bases left between them. This CDR3 comprises 15 residues. Looked up from germline, CDR1 is KGHSH and CDR2 is LQKENI. CDR3 sequence reads: CASSPLASKTYEQYF. CDR3 coding DNA: TGTGCCAGCTCACCCTTGGCTAGTAAAACCTACGAGCAGTACTTC.

The CDR3 loop reads CASSRDRGIYEQYF. DNA of the CDR3: TGTGCCAGCAGCCGGGACAGGGGTATCTACGAGCAGTACTTC. The chain uses TRBV5-4 and TRBJ2-7; 10 bases align to TRBD1. The germline V gene encodes CDR1 SGHNT and CDR2 YYREEE (reference sequence). V gave up 4 bases and J gave up 3 bases; unmatched junction bases: 4. CDR3 size: 14 residues.

The rearrangement links TRBV7-3 to TRBJ1-5; D remains unclear. V lost 5 bases to trimming and J lost 6 bases, with 8 bases between them. The germline CDR1 and CDR2 sequences are SGHTA and FQGTGA. This CDR3 is built from 12 residues. CDR3 nucleotides: TGTGCCAGCAGCCCCCCCCTTCAGCCCCAGCATTTT. Translation: CASSPPLQPQHF.

The chain joins TRBV5-1 to TRBJ2-1; D gene unclear. V dropped 2 bases and J dropped 9 bases, with 12 bases sitting between them. Germline V lookup: CDR1 SGHRS, CDR2 YFSETQ. The CDR3 covers 13 residues. CDR3 sequence reads: CASSFRSESEQFF. In nucleotides, the CDR3 is TGCGCCAGCAGCTTTCGAAGTGAGAGTGAGCAGTTCTTC.

This chain uses TRBV9 with TRBJ2-3, with 12 bases that match TRBD1. This CDR3 spans 15 amino acids. CDR1 is SGDLS and CDR2 is YYNGEE in the germline V gene. Trimming removed 4 bases from V and 9 bases from J; junction bases left unmatched: 9. In DNA, the CDR3 is TGTGCCAGCAGCCCCGGGACAGGGGGCAGTGGGACGCAGTATTTT. Amino acids: CASSPGTGGSGTQYF.

Only a few counts were recorded for this clone. The chain links TRBV2 to TRBJ2-1, with TRBD2 matching 10 bases. Germline loops: CDR1 SNHLY, CDR2 FYNNEI. Losses at the gene ends were 1 base for V and 4 bases for J; bases not matched to a gene: 1. The CDR3 spans 15 residues. The CDR3 protein is CASSEGSGRYNEQFF. In DNA form, the CDR3 reads TGTGCCAGCAGTGAAGGTAGCGGGAGGTACAATGAGCAGTTCTTC.

This clone was picked up a small number of times. The rearrangement links TRBV28 to TRBJ1-1, with 10 nucleotides matching TRBD1. J gave up 5 bases and V 3 bases, and 6 bases lay outside the gene matches. CDR1 MDHEN and CDR2 SYDVKM come from the germline V gene. The CDR3 has 15 residues. This chain's CDR3 is CASSLTGGGKTEAFF. The DNA for the CDR3 is TGTGCCAGCAGTTTGACAGGGGGCGGAAAGACTGAAGCTTTCTTT.

This clone appeared a few times. The CDR3 region is CASSPSGGETQYF. The CDR3 DNA reads as TGTGCCAGCAGTCCCTCAGGGGGGGAGACCCAGTACTTC. This chain connects TRBV28 to TRBJ2-5, with a possible D match to TRBD1 (7 bases). This CDR3 spans 13 amino acids. Germline V gives CDR1 MDHEN, CDR2 SYDVKM. Trimming removed 5 bases from V and 5 bases from J, with 12 bases in between.

This chain connects TRBV7-9 to TRBJ1-5; D perhaps matches TRBD1 (5 bases). This CDR3 is 13 amino acids long. V was clipped by 1 base and J by 15 bases, with 16 bases between them. Germline V gene sequence: CDR1 SEHNR, CDR2 FQNEAQ (reference sequence). CDR3 region: CASSLGGERPLHF. The CDR3 DNA reads as TGTGCCAGCAGCTTAGGGGGGGAAAGGCCTCTGCATTTT. Complete variable domain (other parts from reference TRBV7-9 and TRBJ1-5): DTGVSQNPRHKITKRGQNVTFRCDPISEHNRLYWYRQTLGQGPEFLTYFQNEAQLEKSRLLSDRFSAERPKGSFSTLEIQRTEQGDSAMYLCASSLGGERPLHFGDGTRLSIL.

A few counts support this clone. This chain links TRBV28 with TRBJ1-1, with D perhaps TRBD1 (5 bases). The CDR3 runs to 14 residues. Germline V gives CDR1 MDHEN, CDR2 SYDVKM. Trimming removed 3 bases at V and 4 bases at J, with 12 bases between. CDR3 amino acids: CASSLGRRRTEAFF. DNA of the CDR3: TGTGCCAGCAGTTTGGGGCGGCGGCGCACTGAAGCTTTCTTT.

The chain couples TRBV11-2 to TRBJ2-3; 8 bases match TRBD2. Germline lookup yields CDR1 SGHAT and CDR2 FQNNGV. After removal of 8 bases from V and 0 bases from J, the junction contained 7 bases not matched to a gene. The CDR3 consists of 15 residues. The chain's CDR3 is CASSIAGFSTDTQYF. The DNA of the CDR3 is TGTGCCAGCTCCATAGCGGGGTTCAGCACAGATACGCAGTATTTT.

This clone was picked up a small number of times. This chain joins TRBV7-9 and TRBJ1-5; possible D gene TRBD1, 5 bases. Germline V CDR1 and CDR2: SEHNR, FQNEAQ (reference sequence). This CDR3 is built from 16 residues. V was clipped by 2 bases and J by 2 bases, with 13 bases between them. CDR3 protein: CASSLFVRGGNQPQHF. The CDR3 region has the DNA TGTGCCAGCAGCTTATTCGTTCGGGGGGGCAATCAGCCCCAGCATTTT.

The V and J genes are TRBV5-4 and TRBJ2-1; a possible D gene is TRBD2 (6 bases). V was shortened by 0 bases and J by 9 bases, with 16 bases between the two germline ends. Germline V gene lookup returns CDR1 SGHNT and CDR2 YYREEE (reference sequence). CDR3 length: 15 residues. CDR3 loop: CASSLDLSGGGEQFF. The CDR3 DNA is TGTGCCAGCAGCTTGGATCTATCCGGGGGTGGTGAGCAGTTCTTC.

The V call is TRBV19, the J call TRBJ2-1; 7 nucleotides match TRBD1. The CDR3 has 19 amino acids. Germline CDR1 and CDR2: LNHDA and SQIVND (reference sequence). Germline trimming cut 5 bases from V and 2 bases from J; bases unmatched to any gene: 18. Here the CDR3 DNA reads TGTGCCAGTAGTCCCCCTTGGTCCCCCCGGGACAGAACCTACAATGAGCAGTTCTTC. Protein product: CASSPPWSPRDRTYNEQFF.